Shown below are 27 T cell receptor beta chains from a single sample sequenced in a study of blood T cell repertoires in COVID-19. Using immunoSEQ multiplex PCR, the repertoire was profiled, and TCRdb retains in-frame clones only, with some absent. The table includes tens of thousands of clones, roughly 84% detected once. Sequencing input: peripheral blood. These TCRs come from a human donor in a cohort sampled during active COVID-19.

The chain is built from TRBV5-1 and TRBJ1-4, with 8 bases identical to TRBD1. The germline gives CDR1 SGHRS, CDR2 YFSETQ. This CDR3 region has 16 residues. V lost 0 bases to trimming and J lost 7 bases; unmatched junction nucleotides: 8. The CDR3 DNA reads TGCGCCAGCAGCTTGGGGCAGGGGGCGGTTGGTGAAAAACTGTTTTTT. It is translated as CASSLGQGAVGEKLFF.

V usage is TRBV27 and J usage is TRBJ2-1, with 8 bases lining up with TRBD1. Per the germline V gene, CDR1 is MNHEY and CDR2 is SMNVEV (reference sequence). The junction had 10 bases not matched to a gene; V was cut back by 3 bases and J by 6 bases. This CDR3 has 16 residues. The CDR3 DNA follows: TGTGCCAGCAGTTTCCTTTCGGGGACAGGACTCAATGAGCAGTTCTTC. This gives the protein CASSFLSGTGLNEQFF.

The sample holds one count of this clone. V gene TRBV5-4 combines with J gene TRBJ1-1; tentatively, D is TRBD1 (5 bases). This CDR3 contains 18 residues. CDR1 and CDR2 (germline): SGHNT, YYREEE (reference sequence). V was cut by 4 bases and J by 1 base, with 23 bases left in between. CDR3 bases: TGTGCCAGCAGCCACCCGGAAGGGCAATTGGGGGGGAACACTGAAGCTTTCTTT. Protein: CASSHPEGQLGGNTEAFF. Full variable domain (missing parts from reference TRBV5-4 and TRBJ1-1): ETGVTQSPTHLIKTRGQQVTLRCSSQSGHNTVSWYQQALGQGPQFIFQYYREEENGRGNFPPRFSGLQFPNYSSELNVNALELDDSALYLCASSHPEGQLGGNTEAFFGQGTRLTVV.

The chain employs TRBV5-6 and TRBJ1-2; 10 bases line up with TRBD1. The germline gives CDR1 SGHDT, CDR2 YYEEEE. The CDR3 totals 14 residues. The trim removed 4 bases at V and 8 bases at J, leaving 8 bases unmatched. CDR3 residues: CASSRRDRGGGYTF. The CDR3 bases are TGTGCCAGCAGCCGCCGGGACAGGGGTGGAGGCTACACCTTC. Based on the CDR3 plus reference TRBV5-6 and TRBJ1-2, the full variable domain is DAGVTQSPTHLIKTRGQQVTLRCSPKSGHDTVSWYQQALGQGPQFIFQYYEEEERQRGNFPDRFSGHQFPNYSSELNVNALLLGDSALYLCASSRRDRGGGYTFGSGTRLTVV.

V and J are TRBV20-1 and TRBJ2-7; possible D gene TRBD2, 5 bases. V lost 6 bases and J 6 bases, leaving 12 bases between the germline ends. This CDR3 region has 11 residues. Germline CDR1 DFQATT, CDR2 SNEGSKA (reference sequence). The CDR3 loop reads CSALRGGEQYF. The CDR3 coding sequence is TGCAGTGCCCTTCGCGGAGGCGAGCAGTACTTC.

The chain is built from TRBV12-3 or TRBV12-4 and TRBJ1-3; 7 nucleotides align to TRBD1. V gave up 8 bases and J gave up 7 bases; unmatched junction bases: 2. CDR3 length: 11 amino acids. The CDR3 region is CASLTGNTIYF. The CDR3 DNA sequence: TGTGCCAGCCTGACAGGGAACACCATATATTTT.

The chain is built from TRBV27 and TRBJ1-5, with 9 positions matching TRBD1. This CDR3 has 17 amino acids. V lost 6 bases and J lost 3; bases outside the gene matches: 12. Germline assignment: CDR1 MNHEY and CDR2 SMNVEV (reference sequence). The CDR3 bases are TGTGCCAGCAGATCCGGGACAGGGCCGGCGAACAATCAGCCCCAGCATTTT. Residues: CASRSGTGPANNQPQHF.

V and J are TRBV7-9 and TRBJ2-1; 7 nucleotides line up with TRBD1. Germline CDR1 SEHNR, CDR2 FQNEAQ (reference sequence). The CDR3 has 15 residues. V gave up 5 bases and J gave up 9 bases; unmatched junction bases: 13. DNA for the CDR3: TGTGCCAGCAGCCGCGAGAAGAACAGGGGTGGTGAGCAGTTCTTC. Amino acids: CASSREKNRGGEQFF.

This clone was recorded once. The chain links TRBV14 to TRBJ1-2; weak D call: TRBD1 (5 bases). This CDR3 is built from 13 residues. CDR1 SGHDN and CDR2 FVKESK come from the germline V gene. Trimming took off 0 bases at V and 6 bases at J, with 8 bases between the two ends. CDR3 sequence: CASSQDQGDGYTF. CDR3 coding DNA: TGTGCCAGCAGCCAAGATCAGGGTGATGGCTACACCTTC.

The chain carries TRBV19 and TRBJ1-5, with TRBD1 matching 7 bases. The CDR3 length is 17 residues. Germline V gene sequence: CDR1 LNHDA, CDR2 SQIVND (reference sequence). The J segment lost 5 bases and the V segment lost 7 bases, leaving 17 bases of the junction unmatched. The CDR3 DNA reads as TGTGCCAGTAACCCCCGACGAAGGGGGCCAGGCGATCAGCCCCAGCATTTT. It encodes CASNPRRRGPGDQPQHF.

The V and J genes are TRBV12-5 and TRBJ1-5; 7 bases align to TRBD1. The germline gives CDR1 LGHNT, CDR2 FRNRAP. V trimming: 4 bases; J trimming: 0 bases; junction bases outside the gene matches: 3. The CDR3 runs to 15 residues. This CDR3 reads CASGWTGPSNQPQHF. DNA for the CDR3: TGTGCTAGTGGTTGGACAGGTCCTAGCAATCAGCCCCAGCATTTT.

The chain carries TRBV5-6 and TRBJ2-2; TRBD1 aligns across 10 bases. Germline trimming cut 0 bases from V and 6 bases from J; bases unmatched to any gene: 8. CDR1 is SGHDT and CDR2 is YYEEEE in the germline V gene. The CDR3 consists of 17 residues. CDR3 bases: TGTGCCAGCAGCTTGGAGGGACAGGGGAAGTTCGCCGGGGAGCTGTTTTTT. Translating it yields CASSLEGQGKFAGELFF.

This rearrangement joins TRBV27 to TRBJ2-7; D is perhaps TRBD1 (5 bases). Germline V gene sequence: CDR1 MNHEY, CDR2 SMNVEV (reference sequence). The CDR3 extends over 15 amino acids. V gave up 4 bases and J gave up 2 bases, with 15 bases separating them. CDR3 sequence: CASSSSGYRTYEQYF. In DNA form, the CDR3 reads TGTGCCAGCAGTTCGTCAGGGTATCGGACCTACGAGCAGTACTTC.

The rearrangement links TRBV10-2 to TRBJ2-1, with D tentatively TRBD2 (6 bases). The CDR3 totals 15 residues. Trimming left V 6 bases short and J 8 bases short, with 20 bases between. Per the germline V gene, CDR1 is WSHSY and CDR2 is SAAADI. The CDR3 protein is CASRTHGGASYEQFF. The CDR3 region has the DNA TGCGCCAGCAGAACCCACGGGGGAGCTAGTTATGAGCAGTTCTTC.

The chain recombines TRBV27 with TRBJ2-1; D is possibly TRBD2 (7 bases). There are 14 residues in the CDR3. Germline V gene sequence: CDR1 MNHEY, CDR2 SMNVEV (reference sequence). V dropped 5 bases and J dropped 7 bases, with 15 bases sitting between them. The CDR3 loop reads CASSVGGAWNEQFF. CDR3 nucleotide sequence: TGTGCCAGCAGTGTGGGGGGGGCCTGGAATGAGCAGTTCTTC.

This clone was recorded a few times. The V and J genes are TRBV24-1 and TRBJ2-2; D is unresolved. The CDR3 totals 12 residues. V lost 3 bases and J lost 5, with 3 bases in between. Looked up from germline, CDR1 is KGHDR and CDR2 is SFDVKD. This CDR3 reads CATSDHTGELFF. The CDR3, as DNA: TGTGCCACCAGTGATCATACCGGGGAGCTGTTTTTT.

The count of this clone is one. The chain combines TRBV7-2 with TRBJ2-3; the match to TRBD2 covers 9 bases. This CDR3 contains 19 residues. Trimming took 4 bases from V and 0 from J; bases not matched to a gene: 14. The germline CDR1 and CDR2 sequences are SGHTA and FQGNSA. The CDR3 protein is CASSSPGSLAGRSTDTQYF. CDR3 DNA sequence: TGTGCCAGCAGCTCTCCGGGTTCCCTAGCGGGAAGGAGCACAGATACGCAGTATTTT. The variable domain in full, completed from reference TRBV7-2 and TRBJ2-3, reads GAGVSQSPSNKVTEKGKDVELRCDPISGHTALYWYRQSLGQGLEFLIYFQGNSAPDKSGLPSDRFSAERTGGSVSTLTIQRTQQEDSAVYLCASSSPGSLAGRSTDTQYFGPGTRLTVL.

The chain carries TRBV7-9 and TRBJ2-5; 10 nucleotides match TRBD2. After removal of 4 bases from V and 1 base from J, the junction contained 9 bases not matched to a gene. Germline CDR1 reads SEHNR; CDR2 reads FQNEAQ (reference sequence). This CDR3 comprises 17 residues. Written as DNA, the CDR3 is TGTGCCAGCAGCTCAACCCTACTAGCGGGACTCCAAGAGACCCAGTACTTC. Translated: CASSSTLLAGLQETQYF.

The CDR3 reads CASSPILADYSGANVLTF. The CDR3 coding sequence is TGTGCCAGCAGTCCTATACTAGCGGATTACTCTGGGGCCAACGTCCTGACTTTC. The gene calls are TRBV28 and TRBJ2-6; 8 bases are a match to TRBD2. V shed 5 bases, J shed 0 bases, and the junction held 9 bases outside the gene matches. CDR1 is MDHEN and CDR2 is SYDVKM in the germline V gene. The CDR3 runs 18 residues.

The chain employs TRBV5-8 and TRBJ1-5; 8 nucleotides line up with TRBD1. Germline V gene data show CDR1 as SGHTS and CDR2 as YDEGEE. This CDR3 region has 15 residues. V was clipped by 5 bases and J by 6 bases; unmatched bases: 10. The CDR3 spells CASSPGTGDFQPQHF. CDR3 DNA sequence: TGTGCCAGCAGTCCCGGGACAGGCGACTTTCAGCCCCAGCATTTT.

This chain uses TRBV4-1 with TRBJ2-3; maybe TRBD2 (7 bases). Germline CDR1 and CDR2: MGHRA and YSYEKL. V dropped 1 base and J dropped 0 bases, with 14 bases sitting between them. CDR3 size: 17 residues. In nucleotides, the CDR3 is TGCGCCAGCAGCCAAGGGGGGCGGGGGCCTAGCACAGATACGCAGTATTTT. It is translated as CASSQGGRGPSTDTQYF.

J is TRBJ2-1 and V is TRBV12-3 or TRBV12-4; D remains ambiguous. The CDR3 runs 10 residues. Deletions cut 5 bases from V and 7 bases from J, with 3 bases between. CDR3 nucleotides: TGTGCCAGCAGTCTAAATGAGCAGTTCTTC. Its protein is CASSLNEQFF.

This rearrangement joins TRBV6-1 to TRBJ2-2; D might be TRBD2 (5 bases). Trimming shortened V by 0 bases and J by 6 bases, and 17 bases separated the two germline ends. Germline V lookup: CDR1 MNHNS, CDR2 SASEGT. The CDR3 covers 17 residues. CDR3 amino acids: CASSEARSRVQPGELFF. CDR3 in DNA: TGTGCCAGCAGTGAAGCGAGATCGAGGGTCCAACCCGGGGAGCTGTTTTTT.

The chain uses TRBV19 and TRBJ2-5, with a possible D match to TRBD2 (7 bases). Germline assignment: CDR1 LNHDA and CDR2 SQIVND (reference sequence). The CDR3 length is 13 residues. V was pared by 6 bases and J by 5 bases, with 13 bases between. CDR3 DNA: TGTGCCAGTAGCCTCGGGGGGCTGGAGACCCAGTACTTC. Residues: CASSLGGLETQYF.

V is TRBV7-9 and J is TRBJ1-5; D remains unclear. CDR3 size: 14 residues. Trimming pared 5 bases from V and 2 bases from J, leaving 10 bases between. Germline CDR1 SEHNR, CDR2 FQNEAQ (reference sequence). This CDR3 is CASSPVNGNQPQHF. The CDR3 DNA reads TGTGCCAGCAGCCCGGTGAACGGCAATCAGCCCCAGCATTTT.

This clone was seen just once. The chain recombines TRBV19 with TRBJ2-5; D might be TRBD1 (5 bases). The CDR3 has 16 residues. The germline gives CDR1 LNHDA, CDR2 SQIVND (reference sequence). The V and J ends lost 6 bases and 5 bases respectively, with 22 bases between them. In DNA, the CDR3 is TGTGCCAGTAGCCCCTTGCTGGGTTGGGGCGTTGAGACCCAGTACTTC. Translating it yields CASSPLLGWGVETQYF.

The chain combines TRBV30 with TRBJ2-6; D may be TRBD1 (6 bases). The CDR3 is 15 residues long. From germline, CDR1 is GTSNPN and CDR2 SVGIG (reference sequence). The ends were cut back, 5 bases at V and 2 bases at J, with 13 bases in the middle. The CDR3 spells CAWEGEGAGANVLTF. The CDR3 DNA sequence: TGTGCCTGGGAGGGGGAAGGGGCTGGGGCCAACGTCCTGACTTTC.